Listed here are 7 T cell receptor beta chains from one sample, sequenced in a study of shared clonotypes between healthy human individuals. The protocol was immunoSEQ multiplex PCR, while the TCRdb copy is restricted to in-frame clones and leaves out a portion. The data hold about 1,500,000 clones, with approximately 97% observed a single time. Material: naive CD4+ T cells sorted from blood. Stated subset: CD45RA+ positively selected. The receptors originated from a man aged 30 to 45 in good health.

The chain joins TRBV5-4 to TRBJ2-3; maybe TRBD1 (6 bases). CDR3 length: 15 amino acids. The germline CDR1 and CDR2 sequences are SGHNT and YYREEE (reference sequence). V was clipped by 4 bases and J by 8 bases, with 20 bases between them. CDR3 region: CASSLTGTRQGTQYF. The CDR3 DNA is TGTGCCAGCAGCCTTACAGGGACGCGGCAGGGTACGCAGTATTTT.

The gene calls are TRBV7-2 and TRBJ2-5; TRBD1 is a possible D gene (6 bases). The CDR3 length is 15 residues. V lost 1 base to trimming and J lost 7 bases, with 16 bases between them. Germline CDR1 reads SGHTA; CDR2 reads FQGNSA. This CDR3 reads CASSLDRRVGATQYF. DNA of the CDR3: TGTGCCAGCAGCTTAGATCGCAGGGTGGGGGCGACCCAGTACTTC.

The V call is TRBV15, the J call TRBJ1-5; D not resolved. The germline V and J ends were trimmed by 2 bases and 5 bases, with 13 bases remaining between them. Looked up from germline, CDR1 is LNHNV and CDR2 is YYDKDF (reference sequence). This CDR3 is 15 amino acids long. CDR3 amino acids: CATSRRTGNYQPQHF. The CDR3 bases are TGTGCCACCAGCAGAAGGACGGGAAACTATCAGCCCCAGCATTTT.

The chain employs TRBV11-2 and TRBJ2-7; 10 bases map to TRBD1. From germline, CDR1 is SGHAT and CDR2 FQNNGV. CDR3 length: 12 residues. Germline trimming cut 5 bases from V and 7 bases from J; bases unmatched to any gene: 2. CDR3 protein: CASSRGQGEQYF. For the CDR3, the DNA is TGTGCCAGCAGCAGGGGACAGGGGGAGCAGTACTTC. The variable domain in full, with the rest retrieved from reference TRBV11-2 and TRBJ2-7, is EAGVAQSPRYKIIEKRQSVAFWCNPISGHATLYWYQQILGQGPKLLIQFQNNGVVDDSQLPKDRFSAERLKGVDSTLKIQPAKLEDSAVYLCASSRGQGEQYFGPGTRLTVT.

The chain combines TRBV19 with TRBJ1-1; TRBD1 matches at 10 bases. This CDR3 has 16 residues. The V and J ends lost 5 bases and 3 bases, in that order; junction bases with no gene match: 9. CDR1 is LNHDA and CDR2 is SQIVND in the germline V gene (reference sequence). The CDR3 DNA follows: TGTGCCAGTAGTCCACGTCCCGGGACAGGGGACACTGAAGCTTTCTTT. Protein: CASSPRPGTGDTEAFF.

This clone was seen once. V gene TRBV9 combines with J gene TRBJ1-1; D is unresolved. The V gene's germline CDR1 is SGDLS and CDR2 YYNGEE. V was pared by 0 bases and J by 9 bases, with 9 bases between. The CDR3 sequence is 12 residues long. CDR3 bases: TGTGCCAGCAGCGTAGTTGGTGGGAAAGCTTTCTTT. It yields the protein CASSVVGGKAFF.

The DNA of the CDR3 is TGCAGCGTTGAGGGGCAGGGTGGAACAGATACGCAGTATTTT. This codes for CSVEGQGGTDTQYF. This chain connects TRBV29-1 to TRBJ2-3; a weak D match, TRBD1 (5 bases). The CDR3 totals 14 residues. Germline V gives CDR1 SQVTM, CDR2 ANQGSEA. V was shortened by 3 bases and J by 3 bases, with 13 bases between the two germline ends.